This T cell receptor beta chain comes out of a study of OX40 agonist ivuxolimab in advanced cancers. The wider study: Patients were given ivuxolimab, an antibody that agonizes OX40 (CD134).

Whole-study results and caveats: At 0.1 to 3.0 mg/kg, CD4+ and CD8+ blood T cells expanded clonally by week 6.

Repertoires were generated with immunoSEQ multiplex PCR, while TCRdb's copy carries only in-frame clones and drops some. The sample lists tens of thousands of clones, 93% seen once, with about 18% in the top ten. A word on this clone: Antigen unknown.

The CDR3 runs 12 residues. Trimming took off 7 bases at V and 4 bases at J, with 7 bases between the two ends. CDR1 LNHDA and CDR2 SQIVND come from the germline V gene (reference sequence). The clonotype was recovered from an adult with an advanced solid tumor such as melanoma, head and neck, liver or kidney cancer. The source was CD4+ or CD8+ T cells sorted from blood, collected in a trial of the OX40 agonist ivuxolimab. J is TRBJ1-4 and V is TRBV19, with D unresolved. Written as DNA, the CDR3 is TGTGCCAGTAACTACGGTAATGAAAAACTGTTTTTT. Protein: CASNYGNEKLFF.